These T cell receptor beta chains were read from a single sample in a study of blood T cells in healthy people across ages. Via MiXCR, TCRdb re-called the 5' RACE reads, giving one row per CDR3 protein. This table has more than 900,000 distinct CDR3 sequences, 20% to 25% appearing once. These records were also assigned to another study, of T cells of mothers and their children.

Specimen: blood. The receptor source for this set is a girl aged 2-10 years in good health. Each CDR3 is given with its conserved first and last residue. A D gene is named only where the DNA matches it firmly. Size values are once, few and many counts, or a class for expanded clones, and some rows have none.

j_call	d_call	clone_size	v_call	cdr3_aa	cdr3_nt
TRBJ2-1	TRBD2	.	TRBV27	CASSGAGAGGYNEQFF	TGTGCCAGCAGTGGGGCCGGGGCGGGAGGCTACAATGAGCAGTTCTTC
TRBJ1-1	.	.	TRBV7-2	CASSPSTLNTEAFF	TGTGCCAGCAGCCCGAGTACACTGAACACTGAAGCTTTCTTT
TRBJ2-6	TRBD1	few	TRBV6-1	CASSVLHDRGGANVLTF	TGTGCCAGCAGTGTTCTCCACGACAGGGGAGGGGCCAACGTCCTGACTTTC
TRBJ1-6	.	.	TRBV5-1	CASSLGGPSYNSPHHF	TGCGCCAGCAGCTTGGGGGGGCCCTCCTATAATTCACCCCACCACTTT
TRBJ2-7	TRBD2	.	TRBV20-1	CSARDTGAGVVYEQYF	TGCAGTGCTAGAGACACAGGAGCGGGAGTGGTTTACGAGCAGTACTTC
TRBJ1-2	.	few	TRBV6-5	CASSYSGRGLYGYTF	TGTGCCAGCAGTTACTCTGGTCGTGGACTCTATGGCTACACCTTC
TRBJ1-2	.	.	TRBV12-3/TRBV12-4	CASSTTEGYTF	TGTGCCAGCAGCACAACAGAGGGCTACACCTTC
TRBJ1-1	.	.	TRBV29-1	CSAKPGASGEAFF	TGCAGCGCGAAACCGGGAGCCTCGGGTGAAGCTTTCTTT
TRBJ2-2	.	.	TRBV3-1	CASSPNPVGVSTGELFF	TGTGCCAGCAGTCCAAACCCGGTCGGAGTTAGCACCGGGGAGCTGTTTTTT
TRBJ1-2	.	many	TRBV7-2	CASSLARGYTF	TGTGCCAGCAGTTTAGCGAGGGGCTACACCTTC
TRBJ2-7	.	.	TRBV11-2	CASSLRAKVGSSYEQYF	TGTGCCAGCAGCTTAAGGGCAAAAGTAGGGAGCTCCTACGAGCAGTACTTC
TRBJ1-1	.	few	TRBV5-4	CASSMGGTEAFF	TGTGCCAGCAGCATGGGGGGCACTGAAGCTTTCTTT
TRBJ2-3	.	.	TRBV9	CVSSVDGGLDTQYF	TGTGTCAGCAGCGTAGATGGGGGCTTGGATACGCAGTATTTT
TRBJ2-5	TRBD2	.	TRBV7-8	CASSPVGGVYQETQHF	TGTGCCAGCAGCCCTGTGGGGGGGGTGTACCAAGAGACCCAGCACTTC
TRBJ2-5	.	.	TRBV7-2	CASSWGPGPQETQYF	TGTGCCAGCAGCTGGGGCCCGGGACCCCAAGAGACCCAGTACTTC